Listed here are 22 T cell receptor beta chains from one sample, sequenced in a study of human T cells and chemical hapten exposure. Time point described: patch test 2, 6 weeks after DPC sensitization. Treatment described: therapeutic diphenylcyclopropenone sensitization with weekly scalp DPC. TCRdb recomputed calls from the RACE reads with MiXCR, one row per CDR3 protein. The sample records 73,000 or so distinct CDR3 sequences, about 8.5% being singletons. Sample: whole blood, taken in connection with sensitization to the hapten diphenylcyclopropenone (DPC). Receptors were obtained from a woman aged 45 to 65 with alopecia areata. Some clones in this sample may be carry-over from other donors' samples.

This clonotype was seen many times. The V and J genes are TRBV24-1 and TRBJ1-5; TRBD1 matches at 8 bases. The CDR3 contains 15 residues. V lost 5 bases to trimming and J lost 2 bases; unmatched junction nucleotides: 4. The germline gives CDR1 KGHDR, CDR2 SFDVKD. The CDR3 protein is CATSGRGHGNQPQHF. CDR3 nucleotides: TGTGCCACCAGTGGCAGGGGGCATGGCAATCAGCCCCAGCATTTT.

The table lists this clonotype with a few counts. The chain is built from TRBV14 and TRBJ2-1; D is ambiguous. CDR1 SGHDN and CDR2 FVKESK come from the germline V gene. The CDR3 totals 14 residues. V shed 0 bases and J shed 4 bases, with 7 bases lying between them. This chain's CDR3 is CASSQDLGYNEQFF. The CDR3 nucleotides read TGTGCCAGCAGCCAAGATTTAGGTTACAATGAGCAGTTCTTC.

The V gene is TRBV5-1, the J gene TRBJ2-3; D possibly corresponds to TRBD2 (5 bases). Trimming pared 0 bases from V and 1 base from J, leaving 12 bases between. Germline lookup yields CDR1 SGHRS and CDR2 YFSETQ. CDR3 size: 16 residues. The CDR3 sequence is CASSLGPGKGTDTQYF. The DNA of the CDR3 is TGCGCCAGCAGCTTGGGACCGGGAAAGGGCACAGATACGCAGTATTTT.

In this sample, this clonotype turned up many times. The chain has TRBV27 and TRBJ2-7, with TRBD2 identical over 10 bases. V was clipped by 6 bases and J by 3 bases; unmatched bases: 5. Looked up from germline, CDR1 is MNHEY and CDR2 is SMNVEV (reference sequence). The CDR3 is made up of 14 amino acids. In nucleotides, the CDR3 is TGTGCCAGCAGAACCGGGACTAGCGACTACGAGCAGTACTTC. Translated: CASRTGTSDYEQYF.

For the CDR3, the DNA is TGTGCCAGCAGCTCCCCGCGGGTGGCCAATCAGCCCCAGCATTTT. This codes for CASSSPRVANQPQHF. The V call is TRBV6-2 or TRBV6-3, the J call TRBJ1-5; no reliable D call. Between the trimmed V and J ends, which lost 6 bases and 3 bases, there was a span of 15 bases. CDR3 length: 15 amino acids. Looked up from germline, CDR1 is MNHEY and CDR2 is SVGEGT.

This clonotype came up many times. The CDR3 sequence: CASTPPGIETQYF. As DNA, the CDR3 is TGTGCCAGCACCCCCCCGGGGATAGAGACCCAGTACTTC. The rearrangement uses TRBV28 and TRBJ2-5; D is possibly TRBD2 (5 bases). This CDR3 is built from 13 residues. Germline CDR1 and CDR2: MDHEN and SYDVKM. V shed 7 bases and J shed 4 bases, with 13 bases lying between them.

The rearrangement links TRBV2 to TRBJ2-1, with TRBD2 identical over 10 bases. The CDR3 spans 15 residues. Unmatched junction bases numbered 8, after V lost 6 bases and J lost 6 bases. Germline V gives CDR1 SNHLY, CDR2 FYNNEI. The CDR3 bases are TGTGCCAGCAGAGGAATGGCTAGCGGGAGCAATGAGCAGTTCTTC. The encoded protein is CASRGMASGSNEQFF.

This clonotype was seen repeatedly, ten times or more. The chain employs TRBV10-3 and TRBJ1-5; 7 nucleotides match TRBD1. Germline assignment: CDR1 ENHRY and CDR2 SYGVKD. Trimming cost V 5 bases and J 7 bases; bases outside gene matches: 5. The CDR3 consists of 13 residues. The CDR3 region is CAISTTGVQPQHF. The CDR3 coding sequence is TGTGCCATCAGTACAACAGGGGTGCAGCCCCAGCATTTT.

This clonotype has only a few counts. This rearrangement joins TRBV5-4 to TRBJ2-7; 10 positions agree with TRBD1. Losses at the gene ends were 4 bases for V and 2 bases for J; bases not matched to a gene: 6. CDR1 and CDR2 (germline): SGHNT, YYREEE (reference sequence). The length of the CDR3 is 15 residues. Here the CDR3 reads CASSPWTGGPYEQYF. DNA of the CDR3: TGTGCCAGCAGCCCCTGGACAGGGGGACCCTACGAGCAGTACTTC.

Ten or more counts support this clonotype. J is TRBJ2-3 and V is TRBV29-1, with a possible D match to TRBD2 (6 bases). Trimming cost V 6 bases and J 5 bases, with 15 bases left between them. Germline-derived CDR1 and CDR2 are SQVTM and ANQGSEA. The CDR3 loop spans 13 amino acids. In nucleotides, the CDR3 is TGCAGCGTAGGGGCTAGCGCCAGAGATACGCAGTATTTT. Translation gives CSVGASARDTQYF.

As DNA, the CDR3 is TGTGCCAGCTCGTCAGCGGGGGAGAGTAATTCACCCCTCCACTTT. Amino acid sequence: CASSSAGESNSPLHF. The rearrangement links TRBV18 to TRBJ1-6; the D gene is possibly TRBD1 (5 bases). V lost 6 bases and J lost 6, with 15 bases in between. The CDR3 totals 15 residues. The germline gives CDR1 KGHSH, CDR2 LQKENI.

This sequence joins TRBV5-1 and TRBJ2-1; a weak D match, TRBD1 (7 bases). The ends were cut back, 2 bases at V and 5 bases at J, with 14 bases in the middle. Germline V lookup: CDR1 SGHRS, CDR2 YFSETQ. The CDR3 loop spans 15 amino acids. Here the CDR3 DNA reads TGCGCCAGCAGCTTAGAGTCAGGGGGGAACAATGAGCAGTTCTTC. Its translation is CASSLESGGNNEQFF.

The CDR3 sequence: CASSPVLAGLIGQFF. As DNA, the CDR3 is TGTGCCAGTAGTCCCGTTCTAGCGGGACTCATAGGGCAGTTCTTC. The chain employs TRBV19 and TRBJ2-1, with 9 bases matching TRBD2. This CDR3 is 15 amino acids long. The germline gives CDR1 LNHDA, CDR2 SQIVND (reference sequence). Trimming at V came to 5 bases and at J to 12 bases, leaving 14 bases not matched to a gene.

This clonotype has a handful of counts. CDR3 amino acids: CASSSQTGTNSPLHF. The CDR3 nucleotides are TGTGCCAGCAGTTCCCAGACAGGGACTAATTCACCCCTCCACTTT. The chain has TRBV6-5 and TRBJ1-6; 7 nucleotides agree with TRBD1. With 4 bases clipped from V and 6 bases from J, the junction kept 6 bases outside the gene matches. The CDR3 covers 15 residues. CDR1 is MNHEY, CDR2 SVGAGI, per germline.

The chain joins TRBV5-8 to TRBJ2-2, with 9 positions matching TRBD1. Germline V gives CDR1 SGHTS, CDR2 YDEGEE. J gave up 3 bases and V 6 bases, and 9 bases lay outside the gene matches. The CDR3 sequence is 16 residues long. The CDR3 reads CASKDRTGEYTGELFF. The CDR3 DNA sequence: TGTGCCAGCAAGGACCGGACAGGGGAATACACCGGGGAGCTGTTTTTT.

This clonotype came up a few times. The CDR3: CASSLKPEAFF. The CDR3 DNA reads TGTGCCAGCAGTCTCAAACCTGAAGCTTTCTTT. The chain links TRBV7-9 to TRBJ1-1; D is undetermined. The CDR3 is 11 amino acids. Trimming left V 6 bases short and J 6 bases short, with 8 bases between. Germline V lookup: CDR1 SEHNR, CDR2 FQNEAQ (reference sequence).

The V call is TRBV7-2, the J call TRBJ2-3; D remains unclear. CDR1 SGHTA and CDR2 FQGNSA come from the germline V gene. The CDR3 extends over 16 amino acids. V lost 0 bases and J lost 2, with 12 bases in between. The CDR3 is CASSLAQAQYTDTQYF. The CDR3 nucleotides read TGTGCCAGCAGCTTAGCGCAGGCGCAATACACAGATACGCAGTATTTT. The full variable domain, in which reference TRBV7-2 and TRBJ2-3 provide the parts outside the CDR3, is GAGVSQSPSNKVTEKGKDVELRCDPISGHTALYWYRQSLGQGLEFLIYFQGNSAPDKSGLPSDRFSAERTGGSVSTLTIQRTQQEDSAVYLCASSLAQAQYTDTQYFGPGTRLTVL.

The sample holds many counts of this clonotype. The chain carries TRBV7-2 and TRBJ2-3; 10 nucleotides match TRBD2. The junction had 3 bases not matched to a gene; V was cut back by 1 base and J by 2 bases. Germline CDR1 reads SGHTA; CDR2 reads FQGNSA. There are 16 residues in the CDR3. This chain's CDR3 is CASSLGAGGTTDTQYF. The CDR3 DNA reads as TGTGCCAGCAGCTTAGGAGCGGGGGGGACCACAGATACGCAGTATTTT.

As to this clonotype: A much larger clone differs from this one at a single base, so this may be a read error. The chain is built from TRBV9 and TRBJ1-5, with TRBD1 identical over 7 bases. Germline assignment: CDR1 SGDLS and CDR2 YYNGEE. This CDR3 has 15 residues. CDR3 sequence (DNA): TGTGCCAGCAGCGTAGGCGGGGACAGAAATCAGACCCAGCATTTT. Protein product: CASSVGGDRNQTQHF.

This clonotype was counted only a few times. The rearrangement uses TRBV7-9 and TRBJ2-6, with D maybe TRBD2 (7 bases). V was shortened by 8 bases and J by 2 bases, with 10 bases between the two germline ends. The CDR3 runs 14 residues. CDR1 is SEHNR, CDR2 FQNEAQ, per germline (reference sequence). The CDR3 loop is CASPGGPGANVLTF. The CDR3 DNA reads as TGTGCCAGCCCCGGGGGGCCTGGGGCCAACGTCCTGACTTTC.

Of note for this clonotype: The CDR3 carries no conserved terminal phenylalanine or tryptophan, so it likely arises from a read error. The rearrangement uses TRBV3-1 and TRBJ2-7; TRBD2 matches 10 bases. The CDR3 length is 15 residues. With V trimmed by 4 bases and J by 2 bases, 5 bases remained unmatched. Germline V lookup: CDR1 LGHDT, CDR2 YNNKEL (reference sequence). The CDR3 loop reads CASSPLAGGAYEQYS. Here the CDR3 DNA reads TGTGCCAGCAGCCCCTTAGCGGGAGGAGCCTACGAGCAGTACTCC.

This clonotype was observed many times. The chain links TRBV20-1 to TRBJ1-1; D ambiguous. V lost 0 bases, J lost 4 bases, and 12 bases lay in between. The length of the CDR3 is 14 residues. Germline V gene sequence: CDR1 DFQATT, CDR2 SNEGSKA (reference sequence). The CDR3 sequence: CSARDKWEVTEAFF. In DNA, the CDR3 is TGCAGTGCTAGAGATAAGTGGGAGGTCACTGAAGCTTTCTTT.